This T cell receptor (beta chain) was recovered during a study of blood T cell repertoires in COVID-19. Study background: Spain, Italy and the United States supplied samples that represented acute and convalescent COVID-19. T cells, B-cell-depleted T cells, or PBMCs provided the cDNA or gDNA that served as material.

In the original processing: Nucleated cell counts were estimated from reference gene primer amplification. Assay: immunoSEQ multiplex PCR; the TCRdb copy retains only in-frame clones and omits some. V, J and clone size are those of that table, while D and trimming were read from the DNA. The sample holds some 37,000 clones, about 87% seen once. Germline V gives CDR1 WNHNN, CDR2 SYGVQD (reference sequence). Germline trimming cut 6 bases from V and 0 bases from J; bases unmatched to any gene: 4. There are 15 residues in the CDR3. The rearrangement links TRBV10-1 to TRBJ2-1, with 8 positions matching TRBD2. The TCR was taken from a woman aged 70-85 years with acute or convalescent COVID-19. The specimen was peripheral blood. This chain's CDR3 is CASSEAGDSYNEQFF. The CDR3 nucleotides are TGCGCCAGCAGCGAAGCGGGGGACTCCTACAATGAGCAGTTCTTC.